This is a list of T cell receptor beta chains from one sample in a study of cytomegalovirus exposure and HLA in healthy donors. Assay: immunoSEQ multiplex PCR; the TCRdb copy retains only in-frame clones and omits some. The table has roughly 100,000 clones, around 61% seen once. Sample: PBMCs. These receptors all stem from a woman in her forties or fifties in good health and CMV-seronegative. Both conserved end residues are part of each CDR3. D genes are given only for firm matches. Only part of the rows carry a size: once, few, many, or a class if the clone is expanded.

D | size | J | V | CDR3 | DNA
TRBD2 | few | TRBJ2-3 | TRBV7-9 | CASSSSGGAADTQYF | TGTGCCAGCAGCTCAAGCGGGGGGGCGGCTGATACGCAGTATTTT
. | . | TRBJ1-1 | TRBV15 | CATSAGYTEAFF | TGTGCCACCAGCGCGGGATACACTGAAGCTTTCTTT
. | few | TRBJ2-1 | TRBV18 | CASSPRDIIYNEQFF | TGTGCCAGCTCACCGAGGGACATCATCTACAATGAGCAGTTCTTC
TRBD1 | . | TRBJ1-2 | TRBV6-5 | CAVRLRDREERGYTF | TGTGCCGTCCGCCTTAGGGACAGGGAGGAACGGGGCTACACCTTC
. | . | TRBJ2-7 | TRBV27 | CASSLGAGYGVSYEQYF | TGTGCCAGCAGTTTAGGGGCGGGATACGGGGTCTCCTACGAGCAGTACTTC
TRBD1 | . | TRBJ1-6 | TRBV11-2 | CASSRQGGSPLHF | TGTGCCAGCAGCCGACAGGGAGGTTCACCCCTCCACTTT
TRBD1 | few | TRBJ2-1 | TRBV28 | CASSSPGQGTDEQFF | TGTGCCAGCAGTTCACCGGGACAGGGTACCGATGAGCAGTTCTTC
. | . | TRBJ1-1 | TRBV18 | CASSPRVNTEAFF | TGTGCCAGCTCACCCAGGGTGAACACTGAAGCTTTCTTT
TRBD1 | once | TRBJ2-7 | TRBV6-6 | CASSTGTGVHEQYF | TGTGCCAGCAGCACCGGGACAGGGGTCCACGAGCAGTACTTC
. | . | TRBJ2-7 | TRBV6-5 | CASHDQGKFYEQYF | TGTGCCAGCCACGACCAGGGTAAATTCTACGAGCAGTACTTC
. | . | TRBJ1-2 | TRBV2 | CASGAGPYDAYGYTF | TGTGCCAGCGGGGCAGGGCCATACGATGCCTATGGCTACACCTTC
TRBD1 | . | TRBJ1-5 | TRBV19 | CASRSGGNNQPQHF | TGTGCCAGTAGGTCAGGGGGGAACAATCAGCCCCAGCATTTT
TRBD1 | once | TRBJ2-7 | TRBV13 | CASSSDRGNSYEQYF | TGTGCCAGCAGTTCGGACAGGGGGAACTCCTACGAGCAGTACTTC
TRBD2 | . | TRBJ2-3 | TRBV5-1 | CASSLDRGGPDTQYF | TGCGCCAGCAGCTTGGACCGCGGGGGTCCAGATACGCAGTATTTT
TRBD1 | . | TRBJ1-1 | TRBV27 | CASSPGGLNTEAFF | TGTGCCAGCAGTCCAGGGGGGCTGAACACTGAAGCTTTCTTT
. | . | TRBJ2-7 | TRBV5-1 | CASSPIGGYEQYF | TGCGCCAGCAGCCCGATAGGCGGGTACGAGCAGTACTTC
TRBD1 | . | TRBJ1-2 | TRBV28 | CASTEDRNYGYTF | TGTGCCAGCACCGAGGACAGGAACTATGGCTACACCTTC
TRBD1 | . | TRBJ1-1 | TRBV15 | CATSRETGGTEAFF | TGTGCCACCAGCAGAGAGACAGGGGGCACTGAAGCTTTCTTT
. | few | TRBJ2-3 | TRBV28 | CASSWSSSPDTQYF | TGTGCCAGCAGTTGGTCTAGCAGTCCAGATACGCAGTATTTT
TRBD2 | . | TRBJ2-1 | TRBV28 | CASSLWRGRAYEQFF | TGTGCCAGCAGTTTATGGCGTGGGAGGGCGTACGAGCAGTTCTTC
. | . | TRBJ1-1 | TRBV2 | CASSERLNGVAEAFF | TGTGCCAGCAGTGAACGACTCAACGGGGTTGCTGAAGCTTTCTTT
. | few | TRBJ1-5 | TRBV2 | CASCLTGQPQHF | TGTGCCAGCTGCTTAACGGGTCAGCCCCAGCATTTT
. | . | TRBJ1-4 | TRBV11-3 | CASSLDTATNEKLFF | TGTGCCAGCAGCTTAGATACAGCAACTAATGAAAAACTGTTTTTT
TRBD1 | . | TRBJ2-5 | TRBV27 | CASSITRTGRETQYF | TGTGCCAGCTCAATAACCCGGACAGGGAGGGAGACCCAGTACTTC
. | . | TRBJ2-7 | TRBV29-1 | CSVEWLQGGEQYF | TGCAGCGTTGAATGGTTACAGGGTGGGGAGCAGTACTTC
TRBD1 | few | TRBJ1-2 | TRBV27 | CASSLRQPRTGTAYGYTF | TGTGCCAGCAGTCTCAGACAGCCCAGGACCGGGACAGCCTATGGCTACACCTTC
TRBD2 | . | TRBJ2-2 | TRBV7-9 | CATNGGGAGELFF | TGTGCCACAAACGGGGGGGGTGCCGGGGAGCTGTTTTTT
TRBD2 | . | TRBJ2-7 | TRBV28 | CASSLVGSGGSNF | TGTGCCAGCAGTTTAGTGGGTAGCGGGGGCTCGAACTTC
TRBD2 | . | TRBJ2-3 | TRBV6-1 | CASSKEPGLAGFDTQYF | TGTGCCAGCAGTAAAGAACCGGGACTAGCGGGATTTGATACGCAGTATTTT
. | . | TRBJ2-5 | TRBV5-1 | CASSLGPSDVQETQYF | TGCGCCAGCAGCTTGGGTCCAAGCGACGTCCAAGAGACCCAGTACTTC
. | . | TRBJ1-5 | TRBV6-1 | CASRWGGNQPQHF | TGTGCTTCGCGCTGGGGGGGCAATCAGCCCCAGCATTTT
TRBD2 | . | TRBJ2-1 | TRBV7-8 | CASSSGRAGGPYNEQFF | TGTGCCAGCAGCTCAGGGAGGGCGGGGGGGCCCTACAATGAGCAGTTCTTC
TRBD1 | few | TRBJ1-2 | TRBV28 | CASSEMGTGGTF | TGTGCCAGCAGTGAAATGGGGACAGGGGGTACCTTC
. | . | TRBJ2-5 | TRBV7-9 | CASSSPQGWQETQYF | TGTGCCAGCAGCTCACCTCAGGGATGGCAAGAGACCCAGTACTTC
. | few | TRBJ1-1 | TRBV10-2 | CASSESNRQKAFF | TGCGCCAGCAGTGAGTCGAACCGACAGAAAGCTTTCTTT
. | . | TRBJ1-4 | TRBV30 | CAWRQAGDNEKLFF | TGTGCCTGGAGACAGGCGGGGGATAATGAAAAACTGTTTTTT
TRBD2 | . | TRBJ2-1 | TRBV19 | CASSDPGLGVVNEQFF | TGTGCCAGTTCGGACCCGGGACTAGGTGTGGTCAATGAGCAGTTCTTC
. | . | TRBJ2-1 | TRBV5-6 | CASSFVIAAEQFF | TGTGCCAGCAGCTTTGTGATAGCGGCTGAGCAGTTCTTC
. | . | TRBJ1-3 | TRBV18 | CASSPTGLAGNTIYF | TGTGCCAGCTCACCTACGGGATTAGCCGGAAACACCATATATTTT
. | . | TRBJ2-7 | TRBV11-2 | CASSSNYEQYF | TGTGCCAGCAGCTCAAACTACGAGCAGTACTTC
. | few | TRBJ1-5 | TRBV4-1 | CASSQQSAHSNQPQHF | TGCGCCAGCAGCCAACAGTCTGCCCATAGCAATCAGCCCCAGCATTTT
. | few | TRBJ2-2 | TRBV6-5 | CASSSTEITGELFF | TGTGCCAGCAGTTCAACAGAGATCACCGGGGAGCTGTTTTTT
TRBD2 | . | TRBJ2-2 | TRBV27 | CASSLLGTSGKANTGELFF | TGTGCCAGCAGTTTATTAGGGACTAGCGGGAAAGCGAACACCGGGGAGCTGTTTTTT
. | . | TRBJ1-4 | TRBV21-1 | CASSNDPTSSLFF | TGTGCCAGCAGCAACGATCCAACCAGTAGCCTGTTTTTT
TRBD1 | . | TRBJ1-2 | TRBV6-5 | CASKSTGTYGYTF | TGTGCCAGCAAGTCGACAGGGACCTATGGCTACACCTTC
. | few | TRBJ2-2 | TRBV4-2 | CASSLTRQTNTGELFF | TGTGCCAGCAGCCTTACGAGACAGACGAACACCGGGGAGCTGTTTTTT
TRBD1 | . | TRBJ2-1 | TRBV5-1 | CASSKGQGGNEQFF | TGCGCCAGCAGCAAGGGACAGGGTGGCAATGAGCAGTTCTTC
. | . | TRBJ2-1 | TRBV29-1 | CSVGPFESGSVEQFF | TGCAGCGTTGGGCCTTTTGAGAGCGGAAGTGTTGAGCAGTTCTTC
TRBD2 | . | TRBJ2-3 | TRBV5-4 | CASSFELAGAGTDTQYF | TGTGCCAGCAGCTTTGAACTAGCGGGGGCCGGCACAGATACGCAGTATTTT
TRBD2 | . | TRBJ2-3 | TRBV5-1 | CASSLGLAGATQYF | TGCGCCAGCAGCTTAGGACTAGCGGGGGCCACGCAGTATTTT
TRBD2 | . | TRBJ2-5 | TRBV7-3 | CASSSNPGRGETQYF | TGTGCCAGCAGCTCAAATCCCGGGAGGGGGGAGACCCAGTACTTC
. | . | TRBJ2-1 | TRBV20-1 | CSCSEYNEQFF | TGCAGTTGCAGCGAATACAATGAGCAGTTCTTC
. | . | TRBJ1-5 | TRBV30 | CAWKAGSNQPQHF | TGTGCCTGGAAAGCGGGTAGCAATCAGCCCCAGCATTTT
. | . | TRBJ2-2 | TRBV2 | CASGERGFGELFF | TGTGCCAGTGGCGAGAGGGGGTTCGGGGAGCTGTTTTTT
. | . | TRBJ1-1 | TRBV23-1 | CASSQEAFF | TGCGCCAGCAGTCAAGAGGCTTTCTTT
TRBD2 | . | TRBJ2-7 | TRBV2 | CASTRTTSLTYEQYF | TGTGCCAGCACAAGGACGACTAGCCTCACCTACGAGCAGTACTTC
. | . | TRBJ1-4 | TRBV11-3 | CASSDPYSEKLFF | TGTGCCAGCAGCGATCCATACAGTGAAAAACTGTTTTTT
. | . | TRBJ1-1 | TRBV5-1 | CASSLKTGVNTEAFF | TGCGCCAGCAGCTTAAAGACAGGAGTGAACACTGAAGCTTTCTTT